This T cell receptor beta chain is drawn from a study of T cell changes during pregnancy in multiple sclerosis. The CDR3 runs 16 residues. V lost 4 bases, J lost 8 bases, and 16 bases stayed unmatched. From germline, CDR1 is SGHRS and CDR2 YFSETQ. The data were produced by immunoSEQ multiplex PCR, yet TCRdb's version contains in-frame clones alone and is incomplete. This sample carries tens of thousands of clones, approximately 92% of them seen once, and the ten largest clones take approximately 2.2%. The TCR originated in a female donor with multiple sclerosis, enrolled in a pregnancy study. The chain has TRBV5-1 and TRBJ1-1; 8 nucleotides match TRBD1. Sequenced here: peripheral blood, sampled after pregnancy. CDR3 DNA sequence: TGCGCCAGCAGCACACAGGGGGAGACCAGCAGGGGAGAAGCTTTCTTT. It encodes CASSTQGETSRGEAFF. Complete variable domain (other parts from reference TRBV5-1 and TRBJ1-1): KAGVTQTPRYLIKTRGQQVTLSCSPISGHRSVSWYQQTPGQGLQFLFEYFSETQRNKGNFPGRFSGRQFSNSRSEMNVSTLELGDSALYLCASSTQGETSRGEAFFGQGTRLTVV.